These T cell receptor beta chains were read from a single sample in a study of blood T cell repertoires in COVID-19. The assay was immunoSEQ multiplex PCR, and TCRdb's table has in-frame clones only and misses some. The sample records fewer than 700,000 clones, about 89% being singletons. The source material was peripheral blood. Receptor source: a woman in her forties or fifties with COVID-19, enrolled during active disease. The CDR3 runs from the conserved cysteine through the conserved F or W. Each record gives: V gene, J gene, D gene, clone size, CDR3 protein, CDR3 DNA. D genes are given only for firm matches. Rows give clone size only sometimes, using once, few, many, or a class for an expanded clone.

>TRBV11-2|TRBJ1-1|NA|once
CASSSPGGLAFF
TGTGCCAGCAGTTCCCCGGGGGGGTTGGCTTTCTTT
>TRBV29-1|TRBJ2-5|TRBD1|NA
CSGGQGAQETQYF
TGCAGCGGGGGACAGGGGGCCCAAGAGACCCAGTACTTC
>TRBV5-1|TRBJ1-1|TRBD1|NA
CASSFGQADTDFF
TGCGCCAGCAGCTTCGGACAGGCCGACACGGATTTCTTT
>TRBV6-5|TRBJ2-2|NA|NA
CASSSGAADGGLFF
TGTGCCAGCAGCTCAGGGGCCGCCGATGGAGGGCTGTTTTTT
>TRBV6-2/TRBV6-3|TRBJ1-1|NA|NA
CASSSQAGTEAFF
TGTGCCAGCAGTTCCCAGGCAGGCACTGAAGCTTTCTTT
>TRBV25-1|TRBJ2-7|TRBD2|NA
CASSDTDTVAGGPYEQYF
TGTGCCAGCAGTGACACCGACACAGTAGCGGGGGGGCCGTACGAGCAGTACTTC
>TRBV4-2|TRBJ2-7|NA|NA
CASSQDQKRGVRDRYHEQYF
TGTGCCAGCAGCCAAGACCAAAAGAGGGGAGTCCGAGACAGGTACCACGAGCAGTACTTC
>TRBV7-9|TRBJ2-3|NA|NA
CASDVADTQYF
TGTGCCAGTGATGTCGCGGATACGCAGTATTTT
>TRBV10-3|TRBJ1-2|TRBD1|NA
CAISDEARETGLPIYGYTF
TGTGCCATCAGTGACGAAGCACGGGAGACAGGGCTACCTATCTATGGCTACACCTTC
>TRBV2|TRBJ1-2|TRBD1|NA
CASSDTQTGGGYGYTF
TGTGCCAGCAGTGATACCCAGACAGGGGGCGGCTATGGCTACACCTTC
>TRBV4-2|TRBJ1-2|NA|NA
CASSQGGWRDGYTF
TGTGCCAGCAGCCAAGGAGGGTGGAGGGATGGCTACACCTTC
>TRBV3-1/TRBV3-2|TRBJ2-5|NA|NA
CASSQDPRLVQETQYF
TGTGCCAGCAGCCAAGATCCAAGACTCGTCCAAGAGACCCAGTACTTC
>TRBV2|TRBJ2-3|NA|NA
CASRREGSTDTQYF
TGTGCCAGCAGGAGGGAAGGGAGCACAGATACGCAGTATTTT
>TRBV6-6|TRBJ2-5|NA|NA
CASSPPGVRQETQYF
TGTGCCAGCAGTCCCCCAGGGGTTAGGCAAGAGACCCAGTACTTC
>TRBV6-1|TRBJ1-1|NA|NA
CASSDPGEGTEAFF
TGTGCCAGCAGTGACCCCGGGGAAGGCACTGAAGCTTTCTTT
>TRBV30|TRBJ2-4|NA|NA
CAGRTGKNIQYF
TGTGCCGGGAGGACAGGCAAAAACATTCAGTACTTC
>TRBV13|TRBJ2-7|TRBD1|NA
CASSPDRGYEQYF
TGTGCCAGCAGCCCGGACAGGGGCTACGAGCAGTACTTC
>TRBV10-3|TRBJ2-2|TRBD1|NA
CAIRNRGAVTGELFF
TGTGCCATCAGGAACAGGGGCGCGGTCACCGGGGAGCTGTTTTTT
>TRBV3-1/TRBV3-2|TRBJ2-3|TRBD2|NA
CASSQTSGEDTQYF
TGTGCCAGCAGCCAGACTAGCGGGGAAGATACGCAGTATTTT
>TRBV10-2|TRBJ2-7|NA|NA
CASKLTEPGYEQYF
TGCGCCAGCAAATTGACAGAACCCGGCTACGAGCAGTACTTC
>TRBV6-5|TRBJ1-2|NA|NA
CASSTGGGYGYTF
TGTGCCAGTTCAACGGGGGGGGGCTATGGCTACACCTTC
>TRBV10-3|TRBJ2-3|TRBD2|NA
CAISEAAGGLDTQYF
TGTGCCATCAGTGAGGCAGCGGGGGGGCTGGATACGCAGTATTTT
>TRBV19|TRBJ1-5|NA|NA
CASSIDSGGGPGNQPQHF
TGTGCCAGTAGTATAGATTCGGGAGGGGGGCCGGGCAATCAGCCCCAGCATTTT
>TRBV10-2|TRBJ2-1|NA|NA
CASSEDTTEQFF
TGCGCCAGCAGTGAAGACACAACTGAGCAGTTCTTC
>TRBV4-1|TRBJ2-4|NA|NA
CASSQDSGHTTAKNIQYF
TGCGCCAGCAGCCAAGATAGCGGCCATACCACCGCCAAAAACATTCAGTACTTC
>TRBV6-6|TRBJ1-5|NA|NA
CASSTLRGGPNQPQHF
TGTGCCAGCAGCACTTTGCGAGGGGGTCCTAATCAGCCCCAGCATTTT
>TRBV29-1|TRBJ2-7|TRBD2|NA
CSVLTGTRGGQYF
TGCAGCGTTCTTACCGGGACTAGAGGCGGGCAGTACTTC
>TRBV9|TRBJ2-2|TRBD2|once
CASSVVGRAGELFF
TGTGCCAGCAGCGTAGTGGGGAGGGCCGGGGAGCTGTTTTTT
>TRBV18|TRBJ1-1|NA|NA
CASSPSGSGNTEAFF
TGTGCCAGCTCACCCTCGGGAAGCGGGAACACTGAAGCTTTCTTT
>TRBV10-3|TRBJ1-3|NA|NA
CAISGEWKNSLSGNTIYF
TGTGCCATCAGCGGAGAGTGGAAGAACTCGCTCTCTGGAAACACCATATATTTT
>TRBV30|TRBJ1-1|TRBD1|NA
CAWSGQGNTEAFF
TGTGCCTGGAGTGGACAGGGGAACACTGAAGCTTTCTTT
>TRBV2|TRBJ2-7|TRBD2|NA
CASRQLAGGLYEQYF
TGTGCCAGCAGACAACTAGCGGGGGGGCTGTACGAGCAGTACTTC
>TRBV7-3|TRBJ1-1|NA|once
CASSLNQNTEAFF
TGTGCCAGCAGCTTAAATCAGAACACTGAAGCTTTCTTT
>TRBV2|TRBJ1-2|NA|once
CASTLLEEIGYTF
TGTGCCAGCACCCTTCTCGAGGAAATTGGCTACACCTTC
>TRBV18|TRBJ1-1|NA|NA
CASSRLEGNTEAFF
TGTGCCAGCTCACGACTAGAAGGGAACACTGAAGCTTTCTTT
>TRBV4-1|TRBJ2-7|NA|NA
CASSQVRGSSYEQYF
TGCGCCAGCAGCCAGGTTCGGGGGAGCTCCTACGAGCAGTACTTC
>TRBV11-1|TRBJ1-1|TRBD1|NA
CASSRLRGLEAFF
TGTGCCAGCAGCCGTCTCAGGGGGCTTGAAGCTTTCTTT